This passage covers 32 T cell receptor beta chains from one sample sequenced in a study of molecular identifiers for immune sequencing clone quantification (dated by TCRdb to between 2017 and 2018). Libraries were prepared through PCR. The instrument was an Illumina HiSeq 4000. TCRdb redid the processing of the public reads, applying fastp at Q25 and MiXCR, and retained in-frame beta chains. Rows matching on CDR3 protein sequence are summarized as one entry with the most common DNA and genes. The sample contains some 320,000 distinct CDR3 sequences, about a fifth of them found a single time. The ten largest clones add up to 0.75% to 0.85% of the sample. Sequences were obtained from naive CD8+ T cells from blood, with Jurkat cell RNA spiked in. Read against the paper, the sample's cell subset or site label means: FACS-sorted CD8+CD4-CCR7+CD45RA+ naive T cells. These receptors all come from a human donor in good health. Some libraries in this study had Jurkat cell RNA spiked in.

Concerning this clonotype itself: With a much larger clone just one base away, this may be a read error. The chain couples TRBV6-5 to TRBJ2-7, with D tentatively TRBD2 (5 bases). Germline CDR1 reads MNHEY; CDR2 reads SVGAGI. The CDR3 totals 14 residues. Between the trimmed V and J ends, which lost 4 bases and 6 bases, there was a span of 16 bases. The CDR3 loop reads CASSCTEVDSEQYF. CDR3 bases: TGTGCCAGCAGTTGCACCGAAGTGGACTCCGAGCAGTACTTC.

This clonotype was observed at least ten times. The chain employs TRBV28 and TRBJ2-1, with D perhaps matching TRBD1 or TRBD2 (6 bases each). The germline V and J ends were trimmed by 1 base and 8 bases, with 12 bases remaining between them. From germline, CDR1 is MDHEN and CDR2 SYDVKM. This CDR3 has 14 amino acids. In DNA, the CDR3 is TGTGCCAGCAGTTTATTTGCCGGGGGCTATGAGCAGTTCTTC. Encoded protein: CASSLFAGGYEQFF. Full variable domain (outside the CDR3, taken from reference TRBV28 and TRBJ2-1): DVKVTQSSRYLVKRTGEKVFLECVQDMDHENMFWYRQDPGLGLRLIYFSYDVKMKEKGDIPEGYSVSREKKERFSLILESASTNQTSMYLCASSLFAGGYEQFFGPGTRLTVL.

This clonotype was observed a handful of times. The rearrangement links TRBV28 to TRBJ1-2; D may be TRBD1 (5 bases). Germline V gives CDR1 MDHEN, CDR2 SYDVKM. V shed 4 bases and J shed 4 bases, with 22 bases lying between them. CDR3 length equals 17 residues. In DNA, the CDR3 is TGTGCCAGCAGTTCCAGATACGGGACTGCGATGTTCTATGGCTACACCTTC. This encodes CASSSRYGTAMFYGYTF.

The sample holds many counts of this clonotype. The V gene is TRBV9, the J gene TRBJ2-3; 11 bases are shared with TRBD2. The V segment lost 4 bases and the J segment 0 bases; nucleotides outside the gene matches: 4. The CDR3 is made up of 16 amino acids. Germline V gives CDR1 SGDLS, CDR2 YYNGEE. CDR3 residues: CASSPRTSGSTDTQYF. The CDR3 DNA is TGTGCCAGCAGCCCGCGGACTAGCGGGAGCACAGATACGCAGTATTTT. The variable domain in full, completed from reference TRBV9 and TRBJ2-3, reads DSGVTQTPKHLITATGQRVTLRCSPRSGDLSVYWYQQSLDQGLQFLIQYYNGEERAKGNILERFSAQQFPDLHSELNLSSLELGDSALYFCASSPRTSGSTDTQYFGPGTRLTVL.

This clonotype was found many times. V is TRBV6-5 and J is TRBJ2-3, with 7 bases matching TRBD1. The CDR3 contains 15 residues. The V segment lost 2 bases and the J segment 3 bases; nucleotides outside the gene matches: 5. Per the germline V gene, CDR1 is MNHEY and CDR2 is SVGAGI. This CDR3 is CASSYLSGGTDTQYF. The CDR3 nucleotides read TGTGCCAGCAGTTACCTGTCAGGGGGAACAGATACGCAGTATTTT.

This clonotype has at least ten counts. The chain employs TRBV7-2 and TRBJ2-7, with TRBD2 identical over 8 bases. CDR3 length equals 15 residues. With V trimmed by 4 bases and J by 5 bases, 10 bases remained unmatched. The germline CDR1 and CDR2 sequences are SGHTA and FQGNSA. In nucleotides, the CDR3 is TGTGCCAGCAGCTGGGTCGGGGGGGAGTTGAACGAGCAGTACTTC. It yields the protein CASSWVGGELNEQYF. Full variable domain (remainder filled in from reference TRBV7-2 and TRBJ2-7): GAGVSQSPSNKVTEKGKDVELRCDPISGHTALYWYRQSLGQGLEFLIYFQGNSAPDKSGLPSDRFSAERTGGSVSTLTIQRTQQEDSAVYLCASSWVGGELNEQYFGPGTRLTVT.

The chain joins TRBV4-3 to TRBJ1-4; D is perhaps TRBD1 (5 bases). V lost 0 bases to trimming and J lost 7 bases, with 18 bases between them. The CDR3 is made up of 17 amino acids. Germline CDR1 is LGHNA and CDR2 is YSLEER. CDR3 sequence: CASSQEPGGTVREKLFF. The CDR3 DNA is TGCGCCAGCAGCCAAGAACCCGGGGGGACTGTACGTGAAAAACTGTTTTTT.

With regard to this clonotype: This sequence may be a read error, since a much larger clone differs from it by one base. For the CDR3, the DNA is TGTGCCAGCAGCCAAGATCGTCTCCCGGGGCAGGGGCTCCAAGAGACCCAGCACTTC. Translating it yields CASSQDRLPGQGLQETQHF. This chain uses TRBV14 with TRBJ2-5, with D perhaps matching TRBD1 (6 bases). Per the germline V gene, CDR1 is SGHDN and CDR2 is FVKESK. The CDR3 is made up of 19 amino acids.

The chain joins TRBV24-1 to TRBJ2-1, with a possible D match to TRBD1 (6 bases). The CDR3 runs to 12 residues. Deletions cut 4 bases from V and 7 bases from J, with 7 bases between. Germline V gene sequence: CDR1 KGHDR, CDR2 SFDVKD. The CDR3 is CATSDQGNEQFF. The CDR3 nucleotides are TGTGCCACCAGTGACCAGGGGAATGAGCAGTTCTTC.

Many counts were recorded for this clonotype. The CDR3 DNA follows: TGTGCCACCAGTGACGGGACATCGAGCAATCAGCCCCAGCATTTT. Translating it yields CATSDGTSSNQPQHF. This chain connects TRBV24-1 to TRBJ1-5; D might be TRBD1 (6 bases). The CDR3 is 15 residues long. The ends were cut back, 4 bases at V and 1 base at J, with 10 bases in the middle. The germline V gene has CDR1 KGHDR and CDR2 SFDVKD.

This clonotype was recorded only once. The chain couples TRBV4-1 to TRBJ2-3; 7 bases align to TRBD2. Germline V CDR1 and CDR2: MGHRA, YSYEKL. There are 18 residues in the CDR3. Trimming at V came to 0 bases and at J to 2 bases, leaving 11 bases not matched to a gene. The CDR3 reads CASSQDPVASGATDTQYF. CDR3 nucleotides: TGCGCCAGCAGCCAAGATCCGGTGGCTAGCGGAGCCACAGATACGCAGTATTTT.

This clonotype was detected many times. This chain links TRBV11-1 with TRBJ2-7, with no clear D. The germline CDR1 and CDR2 sequences are SGHAT and FQDESV (reference sequence). The CDR3 is 13 amino acids. V lost 4 bases and J 7 bases, leaving 14 bases between the germline ends. The CDR3 here is CASSSEVLWEQYF. The DNA of the CDR3 is TGTGCCAGCAGCTCCGAAGTCCTCTGGGAGCAGTACTTC.

Many counts were recorded for this clonotype. This chain joins TRBV10-3 and TRBJ1-5; possible D gene TRBD1, 5 bases. From germline, CDR1 is ENHRY and CDR2 SYGVKD. With 3 bases removed from V and 4 bases from J, the gap between germline ends came to 10 bases. The CDR3 loop spans 14 amino acids. CDR3 nucleotide sequence: TGTGCCATCAGTGAAGTAGGGGTTAATCAGCCCCAGCATTTT. This encodes CAISEVGVNQPQHF.

Comment on this clonotype: Possible read error: a much larger clone is one base away. The rearrangement links TRBV30 to TRBJ1-1; D is undetermined. Germline assignment: CDR1 GTSNPN and CDR2 SVGIG (reference sequence). This CDR3 has 13 amino acids. Trimming took off 2 bases at V and 1 base at J, with 8 bases between the two ends. The DNA of the CDR3 is TGTGCCTGGAGTCCACTGTCGAACACTGAAGCTTTCTTT. This gives the protein CAWSPLSNTEAFF. Drawing the rest from reference TRBV30 and TRBJ1-1, the complete variable domain is SQTIHQWPATLVQPVGSPLSLECTVEGTSNPNLYWYRQAAGRGLQLLFYSVGIGQISSEVPQNLSASRPQDRQFILSSKKLLLSDSGFYLCAWSPLSNTEAFFGQGTRLTVV.

This clonotype was seen repeatedly, ten times or more. This sequence joins TRBV4-3 and TRBJ2-3; D gene unclear. Trimming pared 1 base from V and 2 bases from J, leaving 4 bases between. CDR1 is LGHNA and CDR2 is YSLEER in the germline V gene. The CDR3 sequence is 13 residues long. The CDR3: CASSQGVTDTQYF. For the CDR3, the DNA is TGCGCCAGCAGCCAAGGCGTCACAGATACGCAGTATTTT.

Ten or more counts support this clonotype. This chain links TRBV7-2 with TRBJ1-4; 10 bases map to TRBD1. The germline V gene encodes CDR1 SGHTA and CDR2 FQGNSA. The CDR3 totals 16 residues. J lost 6 bases, V lost 2 bases, and 6 bases had no gene match. This CDR3 is CASSLSTGGADEKLFF. The CDR3 coding sequence is TGTGCCAGCAGCTTATCGACAGGGGGCGCGGATGAAAAACTGTTTTTT.

The sample holds many counts of this clonotype. The J gene is TRBJ1-5, the V gene TRBV2; 10 nucleotides agree with TRBD1. The CDR3 contains 15 residues. CDR1 is SNHLY and CDR2 is FYNNEI in the germline V gene. Trimming at V came to 6 bases and at J to 3 bases, leaving 5 bases not matched to a gene. CDR3 DNA: TGTGCCAGCAGCCGGGACAGGGGTAACAATCAGCCCCAGCATTTT. Translating it yields CASSRDRGNNQPQHF.

At least ten counts were recorded for this clonotype. This rearrangement joins TRBV5-6 to TRBJ2-5; no clear D gene. The length of the CDR3 is 15 residues. Per germline, CDR1 SGHDT and CDR2 YYEEEE. Trimming left V 0 bases short and J 1 base short, with 10 bases between. In DNA, the CDR3 is TGTGCCAGCAGCTTGGACTATCTTCCCCAAGAGACCCAGTACTTC. It is translated as CASSLDYLPQETQYF.

This clonotype appeared many times. The V gene is TRBV3-1, the J gene TRBJ1-1, with 7 bases matching TRBD1. The CDR3 runs to 14 residues. The germline gives CDR1 LGHDT, CDR2 YNNKEL (reference sequence). Unmatched junction bases numbered 8, after V lost 7 bases and J lost 3 bases. In DNA, the CDR3 is TGTGCCAGCAACTACAGGGGTGAAGACACTGAAGCTTTCTTT. It specifies CASNYRGEDTEAFF.

Regarding this clonotype: The junction departs from the called germline gene at one end, perhaps through a read error. The V gene is TRBV14, the J gene TRBJ1-1; D perhaps matches TRBD1 (6 bases). Germline V gene lookup returns CDR1 SGHDN and CDR2 FVKESK. The CDR3 loop spans 17 amino acids. Here the CDR3 reads CASSHWTGGTMNTETSF. For the CDR3, the DNA is TGTGCCAGCAGCCACTGGACGGGGGGCACGATGAACACTGAAACTTCCTTT. The entire variable domain, with the rest obtained from reference TRBV14 and TRBJ1-1, is as follows: EAGVTQFPSHSVIEKGQTVTLRCDPISGHDNLYWYRRVMGKEIKFLLHFVKESKQDESGMPNNRFLAERTGGTYSTLKVQPAELEDSGVYFCASSHWTGGTMNTETSFGQGTRLTVV.

Of note for this clonotype: This sequence may be a read error, since a much larger clone differs from it by one base. The chain links TRBV2 to TRBJ2-7, with no clear D. Germline CDR1 and CDR2: SNHLY and FYNNEI. The CDR3 has 11 residues. This chain's CDR3 is CASRPTYERYF. CDR3 DNA: TGTGCCAGCAGGCCGACCTACGAGCGGTACTTC.

This clonotype has at least ten counts. V is TRBV19 and J is TRBJ2-7, with 9 bases lining up with TRBD1. Germline CDR1 LNHDA, CDR2 SQIVND (reference sequence). The CDR3 has 14 residues. The V segment lost 9 bases and the J segment 3 bases; nucleotides outside the gene matches: 9. The CDR3 bases are TGTGCCAGCAGCCTGGGACAGGGAAGCTACGAGCAGTACTTC. This codes for CASSLGQGSYEQYF. Complete variable domain (other parts from reference TRBV19 and TRBJ2-7): DGGITQSPKYLFRKEGQNVTLSCEQNLNHDAMYWYRQDPGQGLRLIYYSQIVNDFQKGDIAEGYSVSREKKESFPLTVTSAQKNPTAFYLCASSLGQGSYEQYFGPGTRLTVT.

A word on this clonotype: One end of the junction fails to match germline, which may point to a read error. CDR3 bases: TGTGCCGGCAGTCCTGGTGGGCAGCCCCAGCATTTT. This translates into CAGSPGGQPQHF. The genes are TRBV12-3 or TRBV12-4 and TRBJ1-5, with D uncertain. The CDR3 covers 12 residues.

The chain recombines TRBV27 with TRBJ2-7; 9 nucleotides agree with TRBD2. The V gene end was trimmed by 8 bases and the J gene end by 4 bases; junction bases not matched to a gene: 3. There are 12 residues in the CDR3. The V gene's germline CDR1 is MNHEY and CDR2 SMNVEV (reference sequence). The CDR3 DNA follows: TGTGCCAGCGGCAGCGGGGGGTACGAGCAGTACTTC. Amino acids: CASGSGGYEQYF.

This clonotype was seen repeatedly, ten times or more. The rearrangement links TRBV27 to TRBJ2-1; perhaps D is TRBD1 or TRBD2 (5 bases each). V was cut by 6 bases and J by 0 bases, with 15 bases left in between. In germline, CDR1 is MNHEY, CDR2 SMNVEV (reference sequence). The CDR3 loop spans 16 amino acids. The CDR3 reads CASSQLGVSSYNEQFF. The CDR3 coding sequence is TGTGCCAGCAGCCAACTAGGGGTGAGCTCCTACAATGAGCAGTTCTTC.

The chain is built from TRBV7-9 and TRBJ2-3; a weak D match, TRBD2 (6 bases). Germline values: CDR1 SEHNR, CDR2 FQNEAQ (reference sequence). The V gene lost 0 bases and the J gene lost 4 bases, with 14 bases spanning the gap. The CDR3 has 16 amino acids. Here the CDR3 DNA reads TGTGCCAGCAGCTTAGCCTTAAGGACGGGAGCAGATACGCAGTATTTT. Translation gives CASSLALRTGADTQYF.

This clonotype was detected many times. The chain links TRBV28 to TRBJ2-4, with 10 bases aligning to TRBD1. The CDR3 sequence is 15 residues long. The junction had 7 bases not matched to a gene; V was cut back by 3 bases and J by 8 bases. Germline-derived CDR1 and CDR2 are MDHEN and SYDVKM. This chain's CDR3 is CASSFDGTGVDIQYF. As DNA, the CDR3 is TGTGCCAGCAGTTTTGATGGGACAGGGGTGGACATTCAGTACTTC.

This clonotype has at least ten counts. This chain connects TRBV2 to TRBJ2-3, with D tentatively TRBD1 or TRBD2 (5 bases each). The CDR3 covers 13 residues. Germline assignment: CDR1 SNHLY and CDR2 FYNNEI. V lost 4 bases and J lost 6, with 11 bases in between. The CDR3 DNA reads TGTGCCAGCAGTGTCGGGACGGATGATACGCAGTATTTT. Its translation: CASSVGTDDTQYF.

Notes on this clonotype: A read error may be the cause here, since a much bigger clone is one base away. The chain uses TRBV5-3 and TRBJ2-7; 7 nucleotides align to TRBD1. TRBV5-3 is classed as an ORF, of uncertain function. Trimming removed 8 bases from V and 4 bases from J; junction bases left unmatched: 9. The CDR3 spans 13 residues. The DNA for the CDR3 is TGTGCCAGCGGCTGGGACAGTGGTTACGAGCAGTACTTC. This gives the protein CASGWDSGYEQYF.

This clonotype was found many times. V and J are TRBV6-5 and TRBJ2-7; D tentatively fits TRBD1 or TRBD2 (5 bases each). Germline V gene sequence: CDR1 MNHEY, CDR2 SVGAGI. The CDR3 is 15 amino acids. V gave up 1 base and J gave up 2 bases, with 12 bases separating them. In DNA, the CDR3 is TGTGCCAGCAGTTACTTGGGGGTACCAACCTACGAGCAGTACTTC. It is translated as CASSYLGVPTYEQYF.

This clonotype was detected many times. The V call is TRBV5-6, the J call TRBJ2-5; D is possibly TRBD1 (6 bases). Trimming took 0 bases from V and 4 from J, leaving 13 bases between them. Per the germline V gene, CDR1 is SGHDT and CDR2 is YYEEEE. This CDR3 region has 15 residues. The CDR3 is CASSLDWGPGETQYF. The DNA of the CDR3 is TGTGCCAGCAGCTTGGACTGGGGGCCTGGAGAGACCCAGTACTTC.

This clonotype showed up many times. This sequence joins TRBV29-1 and TRBJ1-1; 9 nucleotides align to TRBD1. Germline assignment: CDR1 SQVTM and CDR2 ANQGSEA. The CDR3 runs 16 residues. V was pared by 3 bases and J by 0 bases, with 8 bases of the junction left unmatched. DNA of the CDR3: TGCAGCGTTGATAACAGGGGGCCCTTCATGAACACTGAAGCTTTCTTT. This gives the protein CSVDNRGPFMNTEAFF.